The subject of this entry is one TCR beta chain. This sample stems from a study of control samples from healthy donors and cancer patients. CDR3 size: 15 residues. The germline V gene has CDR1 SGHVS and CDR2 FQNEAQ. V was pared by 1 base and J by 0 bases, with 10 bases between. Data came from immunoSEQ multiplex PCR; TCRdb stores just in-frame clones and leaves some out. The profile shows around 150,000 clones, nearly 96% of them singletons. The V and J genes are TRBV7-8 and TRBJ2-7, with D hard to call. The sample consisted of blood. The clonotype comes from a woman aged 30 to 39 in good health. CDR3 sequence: CASSLGRISSYEQYF. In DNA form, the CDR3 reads TGTGCCAGCAGCTTAGGACGTATTAGCTCCTACGAGCAGTACTTC.